A selection of T cell receptor beta chains follows, all from one sample in a study of T cell responses to AZD1222 COVID-19 vaccine. Profiled with immunoSEQ multiplex PCR; TCRdb holds only in-frame clones, not every one. The table includes more than 150,000 clones, 90% to 95% detected once. The sequencing here drew on peripheral blood, taken on day 0 of AZD1222 vaccination. The receptors here all came from an adult in good health. Both conserved end residues are part of each CDR3. The D gene is left open where the match is weak. The listing skips clone size in some rows; elsewhere it reads once, few, many or a size class.

j_call: TRBJ1-4; v_call: TRBV3-1/TRBV3-2; clone_size: .; d_call: TRBD1; cdr3_nt: TGTGCCAGCAGCTTCCGGGACAGGGATGAAAAACTGTTTTTT; cdr3_aa: CASSFRDRDEKLFF
j_call: TRBJ1-2; v_call: TRBV28; clone_size: once; d_call: .; cdr3_nt: TGTGCCAGCAGTTTATCGGTCTATGGCTACACCTTC; cdr3_aa: CASSLSVYGYTF
j_call: TRBJ1-1; v_call: TRBV2; clone_size: .; d_call: .; cdr3_nt: TGTGCCAGACAGGGTCGGTTTAAATCGAACACTGAAGCTTTCTTT; cdr3_aa: CARQGRFKSNTEAFF
j_call: TRBJ1-1; v_call: TRBV19; clone_size: .; d_call: TRBD1; cdr3_nt: TGTGCCAGCAGGACAGGGAGCACTGAAGCTTTCTTT; cdr3_aa: CASRTGSTEAFF
j_call: TRBJ2-2; v_call: TRBV18; clone_size: .; d_call: .; cdr3_nt: TGTGCCAGCTCACCACTAGGACTAACGAACACCGGGGAGCTGTTTTTT; cdr3_aa: CASSPLGLTNTGELFF
j_call: TRBJ1-2; v_call: TRBV5-1; clone_size: .; d_call: TRBD1; cdr3_nt: TGCGCCAGCAGCGAGAGGACAGGGCGGGATGGCTACACCTTC; cdr3_aa: CASSERTGRDGYTF
j_call: TRBJ2-6; v_call: TRBV2; clone_size: .; d_call: .; cdr3_nt: TGTGCCGGAGGGGCCAACGTCCTGACTTTC; cdr3_aa: CAGGANVLTF
j_call: TRBJ2-7; v_call: TRBV15; clone_size: .; d_call: .; cdr3_nt: TGTGCCACCAGCAGAGATCCCCGTCCTCAGCGTTACGAGCAGTACTTC; cdr3_aa: CATSRDPRPQRYEQYF
j_call: TRBJ1-1; v_call: TRBV15; clone_size: .; d_call: .; cdr3_nt: TGTGCCACCAGCAGAGGGCGTTGGACTGAAGCTTTCTTT; cdr3_aa: CATSRGRWTEAFF
j_call: TRBJ2-7; v_call: TRBV5-1; clone_size: .; d_call: TRBD1; cdr3_nt: TGCGCCAGCAGCTCCCTACAGGGGACCCACGAGCAGTACTTC; cdr3_aa: CASSSLQGTHEQYF
j_call: TRBJ1-2; v_call: TRBV28; clone_size: .; d_call: .; cdr3_nt: TGTGCCAGCAGTCTTCCGGGAGAGGCAAGGGGCTACACCTTC; cdr3_aa: CASSLPGEARGYTF
j_call: TRBJ1-5; v_call: TRBV2; clone_size: .; d_call: TRBD1; cdr3_nt: TGTGCCAGTCGACAGGGGATGAGCAATCAGCCCCAGCATTTT; cdr3_aa: CASRQGMSNQPQHF
j_call: TRBJ2-1; v_call: TRBV19; clone_size: .; d_call: .; cdr3_nt: TGTGCCAGTAGCCCAGTCTGGGGCCAGAGCTCCTACAATGAGCAGTTCTTC; cdr3_aa: CASSPVWGQSSYNEQFF
j_call: TRBJ1-2; v_call: TRBV19; clone_size: .; d_call: .; cdr3_nt: TGTGCCAGTAGTATCGAAGGTGTCGGGGGGGCGCTAGCTAACTATGGCTACACCTTC; cdr3_aa: CASSIEGVGGALANYGYTF
j_call: TRBJ1-1; v_call: TRBV2; clone_size: .; d_call: .; cdr3_nt: TGTGCCAGCCTCAGCCCAGAGACGAACACTGAAGCTTTCTTT; cdr3_aa: CASLSPETNTEAFF
j_call: TRBJ1-2; v_call: TRBV27; clone_size: .; d_call: .; cdr3_nt: TGTGCCAGCAGTTTAATGGGCTATGGCTACACCTTC; cdr3_aa: CASSLMGYGYTF
j_call: TRBJ1-6; v_call: TRBV25-1; clone_size: .; d_call: TRBD1; cdr3_nt: TGTGCCAGCAGTGACGCAGGGGGCAGCTCACCCCTCCACTTT; cdr3_aa: CASSDAGGSSPLHF
j_call: TRBJ2-6; v_call: TRBV5-1; clone_size: .; d_call: .; cdr3_nt: TGCGCCAGCAGCTTGGATTCATCAGTGGCCAACGTCCTGACTTTC; cdr3_aa: CASSLDSSVANVLTF
j_call: TRBJ2-7; v_call: TRBV3-1/TRBV3-2; clone_size: .; d_call: TRBD1; cdr3_nt: TGTGCCAGCAGCCAATATTGGGACAGCTCCTACGAGCAGTACTTC; cdr3_aa: CASSQYWDSSYEQYF
j_call: TRBJ2-5; v_call: TRBV6-2/TRBV6-3; clone_size: few; d_call: .; cdr3_nt: TGTGCCAGCAGTTACGTCCCTGGGGAGTTCCAAGAGACCCAGTACTTC; cdr3_aa: CASSYVPGEFQETQYF
j_call: TRBJ2-3; v_call: TRBV11-3; clone_size: .; d_call: .; cdr3_nt: TGTGCCAGCAGCTTAGATGCCAGGCACATCAGCACAGATACGCAGTATTTT; cdr3_aa: CASSLDARHISTDTQYF
j_call: TRBJ1-1; v_call: TRBV7-9; clone_size: .; d_call: .; cdr3_nt: TGTGCCAGCAGCTTAGGTGACAGAAACACTGAAGCTTTCTTT; cdr3_aa: CASSLGDRNTEAFF
j_call: TRBJ2-2; v_call: TRBV5-1; clone_size: .; d_call: .; cdr3_nt: TGCGCCAGCAGCTTGGAGGCCACCGGGGAGCTGTTTTTT; cdr3_aa: CASSLEATGELFF
j_call: TRBJ1-6; v_call: TRBV5-1; clone_size: .; d_call: TRBD1; cdr3_nt: TGCGCCAGCAGTTGGACAGGGAGGAATTCACCCCTCCACTTT; cdr3_aa: CASSWTGRNSPLHF